The 9 T cell receptor beta chains below come from one sample, sequenced in a study of cytomegalovirus exposure and HLA in healthy donors. The PCR employed 60 Vbeta primers together with 13 Jbeta primers. TCRdb's copy holds only in-frame clones and misses some; the assay was immunoSEQ multiplex PCR. This sample carries about 120,000 clones, 79% of them seen once, and the ten largest clones take around 4.4%. Sequencing used PBMCs. These receptors were taken from a man aged 25-40 years in good health and CMV-seropositive.

As regards this clone: The junction does not match germline at one end; this may be a read error. The chain recombines TRBV7-7 with TRBJ1-2; TRBD1 matches 7 bases. This CDR3 is 17 amino acids long. In germline, CDR1 is SSHAT, CDR2 FNYEAQ (reference sequence). CDR3 amino acids: CASSLGDSGTDFYGYTF. The DNA of the CDR3 is TGTGCTAGCAGCTTAGGTGACTCCGGGACAGACTTCTATGGCTACACCTTC.

The chain joins TRBV28 to TRBJ2-5; 9 bases align to TRBD2. The DNA end favors TRBJ2-7, so the J call may be wrong. Germline CDR1 reads MDHEN; CDR2 reads SYDVKM. The CDR3 loop spans 16 amino acids. The CDR3 here is CASSFVVAGGPHEQYF. CDR3 in DNA: TGTGCCAGCAGTTTCGTAGTCGCGGGAGGGCCCCACGAGCAGTACTTC.

Points on this clone: Other DNA sequences in the same sample also yield this CDR3. The chain joins TRBV18 to TRBJ2-3, with D hard to call. Germline CDR1 KGHSH, CDR2 LQKENI. This CDR3 has 14 amino acids. Between the trimmed V and J ends, which lost 0 bases and 0 bases, there was a span of 4 bases. CDR3 in amino acids: CASSPPASTDTQYF. In nucleotides, the CDR3 is TGTGCCAGCTCACCACCCGCGAGCACAGATACGCAGTATTTT.

There are a few counts of this clone. This chain uses TRBV29-1 with TRBJ2-1, with 7 bases that match TRBD1. The CDR3 is 14 residues long. The germline gives CDR1 SQVTM, CDR2 ANQGSEA. With V trimmed by 6 bases and J by 0 bases, 5 bases remained unmatched. CDR3: CSVDRDSSYNEQFF. Here the CDR3 DNA reads TGCAGCGTAGACAGGGATAGCTCCTACAATGAGCAGTTCTTC.

The J gene is TRBJ2-7, the V gene TRBV18; no reliable D call. In germline, CDR1 is KGHSH, CDR2 LQKENI. Trimming took off 2 bases at V and 5 bases at J, with 13 bases between the two ends. The CDR3 totals 14 residues. The CDR3 is CASSPSAVWDEQYF. The CDR3 coding sequence is TGTGCCAGCTCACCATCGGCGGTCTGGGACGAGCAGTACTTC.

The chain joins TRBV27 to TRBJ2-5; no clear D. There are 14 residues in the CDR3. CDR1 is MNHEY and CDR2 is SMNVEV in the germline V gene (reference sequence). Trimming took 3 bases from V and 1 from J, leaving 9 bases between them. CDR3 in DNA: TGTGCCAGCAGTTTCGACAAGTTCCAAGAGACCCAGTACTTC. Translating gives CASSFDKFQETQYF.

The genes are TRBV9 and TRBJ2-1, with 12 bases lining up with TRBD2. J lost 8 bases, V lost 2 bases, and 23 bases had no gene match. Germline CDR1 reads SGDLS; CDR2 reads YYNGEE. This CDR3 comprises 21 residues. The CDR3 DNA reads as TGTGCCAGCAGCGTCGCTCATACTAGCGGGAGGCCTAACCTCCCCTGGGATGAGCAGTTCTTC. Translation: CASSVAHTSGRPNLPWDEQFF.

J is TRBJ2-5 and V is TRBV9, with 7 bases matching TRBD2. The germline gives CDR1 SGDLS, CDR2 YYNGEE. CDR3 length equals 14 residues. V lost 0 bases and J lost 4; bases outside the gene matches: 3. The CDR3 coding sequence is TGTGCCAGCAGCGTAGCTCCGGGGGGAGAGACCCAGTACTTC. The encoded protein is CASSVAPGGETQYF.

The chain employs TRBV27 and TRBJ1-4; 7 nucleotides agree with TRBD1. Germline V gives CDR1 MNHEY, CDR2 SMNVEV (reference sequence). The CDR3 consists of 18 residues. J lost 7 bases, V lost 2 bases, and 16 bases had no gene match. The CDR3: CASSLTGQGVLVGEKLFF. CDR3 in DNA: TGTGCCAGCAGTTTAACTGGTCAGGGGGTCCTCGTCGGTGAAAAACTGTTTTTT.